Listed below are T cell receptor beta chains from one sample, sequenced in a study of T-cell memory formation after mild COVID-19. Each CDR3 protein gets one entry after TCRdb re-called the 5' RACE reads with MiXCR. Of under 200,000 distinct CDR3 sequences listed, roughly 30% were seen once; the top ten hold 12%. Source material: PBMCs or a T cell subset sorted from them (not recorded which). These receptors were obtained from an adult woman who had mild COVID-19 (a few samples of this study predate the infection). Cell type and time point are not known. Both conserved end residues are part of each CDR3. Fields, in order: clone size, D gene, V gene, J gene, CDR3 protein, CDR3 DNA. The D gene is left open where the match is weak. The listing skips clone size in some rows; elsewhere it reads once, few, many or a size class.

NA	NA	TRBV7-2	TRBJ2-5	CASSLGWPREVGQATQYF	TGTGCCAGCAGCTTAGGTTGGCCAAGGGAGGTAGGACAAGCGACCCAGTACTTC
NA	NA	TRBV20-1	TRBJ2-3	CSARPWELSPSTDTQYF	TGCAGTGCTAGGCCCTGGGAACTCTCCCCCTCCACAGATACGCAGTATTTT
NA	NA	TRBV20-1	TRBJ1-5	CSARDVGNQPQHF	TGCAGTGCTAGAGATGTGGGAAATCAGCCCCAGCATTTT
few	NA	TRBV2	TRBJ2-7	CASSPGGTREYF	TGTGCCAGCAGTCCTGGGGGGACCCGGGAGTACTTC
NA	TRBD2	TRBV7-2	TRBJ2-1	CASSISGLAAEQFF	TGTGCCAGCAGCATTTCGGGACTAGCGGCTGAGCAGTTCTTC
NA	TRBD2	TRBV12-3/TRBV12-4	TRBJ2-1	CASSDQTSGRAYEQFF	TGTGCCAGCAGTGACCAGACTAGCGGGAGGGCGTATGAGCAGTTCTTC
few	NA	TRBV6-1	TRBJ2-7	CASSEGAFGTLYEQYF	TGTGCCAGCAGTGAAGGTGCATTCGGGACACTCTACGAGCAGTACTTC
NA	TRBD1	TRBV7-2	TRBJ1-2	CASSLPGGDYGYTF	TGTGCCAGCAGCTTACCAGGGGGGGACTATGGCTACACCTTC
few	NA	TRBV7-8	TRBJ2-3	CASSAGWPDTQYF	TGTGCCAGCAGCGCAGGTTGGCCAGATACGCAGTATTTT
NA	NA	TRBV6-5	TRBJ1-6	CASSYSTGGRYNSPLHF	TGTGCCAGCAGTTACTCTACCGGGGGGCGTTATAATTCACCCCTCCACTTT
few	NA	TRBV12-3/TRBV12-4	TRBJ2-4	CASSFSGAGRNIQYF	TGTGCCAGCAGTTTTTCAGGGGCCGGCAGAAACATTCAGTACTTC
NA	TRBD1	TRBV11-2	TRBJ2-7	CASSQHRGLTNEQYF	TGTGCCAGCAGCCAACACAGGGGGCTGACGAACGAGCAGTACTTC
NA	NA	TRBV6-6	TRBJ2-7	CASSYYPRRGGSSYEQYF	TGTGCCAGCAGTTATTACCCCAGGCGAGGGGGGAGCTCCTACGAGCAGTACTTC
few	NA	TRBV18	TRBJ1-1	CASSSTQNTEAFF	TGTGCCAGCTCATCGACACAGAACACTGAAGCTTTCTTT
NA	TRBD1	TRBV29-1	TRBJ2-7	CSVELTGPRDEQYF	TGCAGCGTTGAATTGACAGGGCCCCGTGACGAGCAGTACTTC
once	NA	TRBV20-1	TRBJ2-6	CSAPTGTYSSGANVLTF	TGCAGTGCTCCAACCGGGACGTACTCGTCTGGGGCCAACGTCCTGACTTTC
NA	TRBD2	TRBV5-1	TRBJ2-1	CASSLPGTRPTNEQFF	TGCGCCAGCAGCTTGCCGGGGACTAGACCCACGAATGAGCAGTTCTTC
few	NA	TRBV30	TRBJ1-1	CAWSVRENTEAFF	TGTGCCTGGAGTGTGAGGGAGAACACTGAAGCTTTCTTT
few	TRBD2	TRBV5-1	TRBJ2-3	CASSSSSGTPSTDTQYF	TGCGCCAGCAGCTCCTCTAGCGGTACTCCTAGCACAGATACGCAGTATTTT
NA	NA	TRBV29-1	TRBJ2-3	CSVDNRDGDTQYF	TGCAGCGTTGACAACAGGGATGGGGATACGCAGTATTTT
NA	TRBD1	TRBV6-6	TRBJ2-1	CASRRQGAVNEQFF	TGTGCCAGCAGAAGACAGGGGGCGGTCAATGAGCAGTTCTTC
NA	NA	TRBV9	TRBJ1-1	CASSVAGGITEAFF	TGTGCCAGCAGCGTAGCTGGGGGAATTACTGAAGCTTTCTTT
NA	NA	TRBV6-5	TRBJ1-2	CASTHGRYGYTF	TGTGCCAGCACCCACGGCAGATATGGCTACACCTTC
many	NA	TRBV9	TRBJ2-1	CASSVGTLRPNEQFF	TGTGCCAGCAGCGTGGGGACCCTCAGACCTAATGAGCAGTTCTTC
NA	TRBD1	TRBV6-1	TRBJ2-3	CASSEQGRGLTDTQYF	TGTGCCAGCAGTGAACAGGGCAGGGGGCTCACAGATACGCAGTATTTT
few	TRBD2	TRBV15	TRBJ2-7	CATSVAGGHTYEQYF	TGTGCCACCAGCGTAGCGGGAGGGCATACCTACGAGCAGTACTTC
few	TRBD1	TRBV5-1	TRBJ2-7	CASSVGQVIYEQYF	TGCGCCAGCAGCGTTGGACAGGTCATCTACGAGCAGTACTTC
NA	TRBD2	TRBV20-1	TRBJ2-5	CSALGTNVQETQYF	TGCAGTGCCCTCGGGACTAACGTACAAGAGACCCAGTACTTC
NA	TRBD2	TRBV15	TRBJ2-3	CATSRLSGGLNTQYF	TGTGCCACCAGCAGATTGAGCGGGGGGTTAAATACGCAGTATTTT
NA	NA	TRBV9	TRBJ2-7	CASSVASAGHEQYF	TGTGCCAGCAGCGTAGCCTCGGCGGGGCACGAGCAGTACTTC
few	TRBD1	TRBV20-1	TRBJ2-3	CSAGGTGGFTDTQYF	TGCAGTGCTGGGGGGACAGGGGGCTTCACAGATACGCAGTATTTT
NA	NA	TRBV20-1	TRBJ1-2	CSSHGEINYGYTF	TGCAGTTCTCACGGGGAGATTAACTATGGCTACACCTTC
NA	TRBD1	TRBV4-3	TRBJ2-2	CASSQDRGLSGELFF	TGCGCCAGCAGCCAAGACAGGGGGCTTAGCGGGGAGCTGTTTTTT
few	TRBD1	TRBV2	TRBJ2-2	CASSRDRESGELFF	TGTGCCAGCAGCCGGGACAGGGAATCCGGGGAGCTGTTTTTT
few	TRBD1	TRBV30	TRBJ2-2	CAWRRNRGATGELFF	TGTGCCTGGAGACGGAACAGGGGGGCCACCGGGGAGCTGTTTTTT
few	TRBD1	TRBV29-1	TRBJ2-2	CSAPGTVNTGELFF	TGCAGCGCCCCCGGGACAGTGAACACCGGGGAGCTGTTTTTT
NA	NA	TRBV7-2	TRBJ1-6	CASSSEVRSSLPLHF	TGTGCCAGCAGCTCCGAGGTCAGATCCTCTTTACCCCTCCACTTT
many	NA	TRBV12-3/TRBV12-4	TRBJ1-1	CASSPGPPAGAFF	TGTGCCAGCAGCCCGGGACCACCGGCTGGGGCTTTCTTT
NA	NA	TRBV6-5	TRBJ2-7	CASSYRGGEQYF	TGTGCCAGCAGTTATCGGGGCGGCGAGCAGTACTTC
NA	TRBD2	TRBV7-2	TRBJ2-5	CASSSGGPQTQYF	TGTGCCAGCAGCTCGGGAGGGCCGCAGACCCAGTACTTC
NA	NA	TRBV6-1	TRBJ2-1	CASSEKDSSYNEQFF	TGTGCCAGCAGTGAAAAGGACAGCTCCTACAATGAGCAGTTCTTC